Below, 7 T cell receptor beta chains from the same sample are listed, as sequenced in a study of Ad26.COV2.S vaccination and SARS-CoV-2 variants. Treatment denoted: 15 to 20 received Ad26.COV2.S at low or high dose, single or two shots; about 5 received placebo; per-sample allocation not given. Day 63 after the first vaccine or placebo injection was the time point for sampling. Produced via immunoSEQ multiplex PCR; TCRdb's table is partial and in-frame only. The sample includes 350,000 to 600,000 clones, 80% to 90% of them seen just once. The specimen comprised peripheral blood, sampled in a trial of Ad26.COV2.S vaccine versus placebo. The receptor set was obtained from a person between 18 and 60 years old who received the Ad26.COV2.S COVID-19 vaccine or a placebo.

This clone was seen only a few times. The rearrangement uses TRBV6-5 and TRBJ1-2; D call uncertain. Germline V gene sequence: CDR1 MNHEY, CDR2 SVGAGI. V lost 5 bases and J lost 0, with 7 bases in between. The length of the CDR3 is 13 residues. The CDR3 DNA follows: TGTGCCAGCAGTCCAGGAGCTAACTATGGCTACACCTTC. Translation gives CASSPGANYGYTF.

V gene TRBV15 combines with J gene TRBJ2-2, with unresolved D. The V end was cut by 0 bases, the J end by 13 bases, with 9 bases between. Germline loops: CDR1 LNHNV, CDR2 YYDKDF (reference sequence). This CDR3 region has 12 residues. The CDR3 DNA follows: TGTGCCACCAGCAGAGATCGGGTGTCGCTGTTTTTT. Translated: CATSRDRVSLFF.

The chain couples TRBV3-1 (or the pseudogene TRBV3-2) to TRBJ2-7; 8 positions agree with TRBD2. Trimming at V came to 0 bases and at J to 3 bases, leaving 7 bases not matched to a gene. This CDR3 has 16 residues. Per the germline V gene, CDR1 is LGHDT and CDR2 is YNNKEL (reference sequence). DNA of the CDR3: TGTGCCAGCAGCCAAGACGGCGGGAGGACCCACTACGAGCAGTACTTC. Translation gives CASSQDGGRTHYEQYF.

The rearrangement joins TRBV6-5 to TRBJ1-1, with D tentatively TRBD1 (5 bases). The CDR3 length is 15 residues. V was cut by 0 bases and J by 4 bases, with 12 bases left in between. CDR1 and CDR2 (germline): MNHEY, SVGAGI. The CDR3 reads CASSYSGRGGTEAFF. CDR3 nucleotide sequence: TGTGCCAGCAGTTACTCGGGGAGGGGTGGCACTGAAGCTTTCTTT.

As to this clone: Different DNA sequences within this sample yield the same CDR3. This chain connects TRBV28 to TRBJ2-7; D unclear. This CDR3 spans 11 amino acids. Trimming removed 3 bases from V and 4 bases from J, with 4 bases in between. Looked up from germline, CDR1 is MDHEN and CDR2 is SYDVKM. The CDR3 region has the DNA TGTGCCAGCAGTTTCTCTTACGAGCAGTACTTC. It yields the protein CASSFSYEQYF.

The chain is built from TRBV30 and TRBJ1-5; D is unresolved. The CDR3 contains 15 residues. Between the trimmed V and J ends, which lost 4 bases and 0 bases, there was a span of 13 bases. Germline CDR1 and CDR2: GTSNPN and SVGIG (reference sequence). CDR3 sequence (DNA): TGTGCCTGGACGTCCGGGCAGCATAGCAATCAGCCCCAGCATTTT. It specifies CAWTSGQHSNQPQHF.

The chain employs TRBV11-1 and TRBJ1-4, with 9 bases lining up with TRBD1. The CDR3 consists of 13 residues. After removal of 6 bases from V and 7 bases from J, the junction contained 3 bases not matched to a gene. Germline lookup yields CDR1 SGHAT and CDR2 FQDESV (reference sequence). The CDR3: CASRGQGAEKLFF. The CDR3 DNA reads as TGTGCCAGCAGGGGACAGGGCGCTGAAAAACTGTTTTTT. Full variable domain (missing parts from reference TRBV11-1 and TRBJ1-4): EAEVAQSPRYKITEKSQAVAFWCDPISGHATLYWYRQILGQGPELLVQFQDESVVDDSQLPKDRFSAERLKGVDSTLKIQPAELGDSAMYLCASRGQGAEKLFFGSGTQLSVL.